This T cell receptor beta chain stems from a study of brain metastases from non-small cell lung cancer. This table comes from immunoSEQ multiplex PCR, and its TCRdb copy is limited to in-frame clones, with some not included. The table includes fewer than 15,000 clones, around 81% detected once. Germline CDR1 reads KGHDR; CDR2 reads SFDVKD. The CDR3 loop spans 15 amino acids. V was cut by 3 bases and J by 4 bases, with 14 bases left in between. This TCR derives from a donor aged 40 or over with non-small cell lung cancer. The V call is TRBV24-1, the J call TRBJ1-2, with D perhaps TRBD1 (6 bases). Sequenced input: primary lung tumor tissue. The CDR3 here is CATSDPHGQTYGYTF. The DNA of the CDR3 is TGTGCCACCAGTGATCCTCATGGACAGACCTATGGCTACACCTTC.